The clone carrying this T cell receptor beta chain was seen at least ten times. Its antigen is not identified. Each single cDNA molecule received a unique molecular identifier. TCRdb fed the 5' RACE reads into MiXCR, producing one record per CDR3 protein. Among tens of thousands of distinct CDR3 sequences listed, 12% were seen once. The CDR3 runs to 13 residues. Per germline, CDR1 SGHRS and CDR2 YFSETQ. With V trimmed by 5 bases and J by 10 bases, 5 bases remained unmatched. These data belong to a study of early T cells in non-severe SARS-CoV-2 infection. About the study: Sequencing targeted bulk RNA from unsorted whole blood, leaving chains unpaired. Study results and caveats: Matching against VDJdb likely underestimated virus-specific expansions, favoring anti-spike CD8.

The receptor was isolated from an adult who was a healthcare worker with PCR-confirmed SARS-CoV-2 infection or an uninfected control (not recorded which). Sequenced: whole blood. The J gene is TRBJ1-6, the V gene TRBV5-1, with 8 nucleotides matching TRBD1. The DNA of the CDR3 is TGCGCCAGCAGTTCGGACAGGGCCTCACCCCTCCACTTT. Protein sequence: CASSSDRASPLHF. Combining the CDR3 with reference TRBV5-1 and TRBJ1-6 gives the whole variable domain KAGVTQTPRYLIKTRGQQVTLSCSPISGHRSVSWYQQTPGQGLQFLFEYFSETQRNKGNFPGRFSGRQFSNSRSEMNVSTLELGDSALYLCASSSDRASPLHFGNGTRLTVT.